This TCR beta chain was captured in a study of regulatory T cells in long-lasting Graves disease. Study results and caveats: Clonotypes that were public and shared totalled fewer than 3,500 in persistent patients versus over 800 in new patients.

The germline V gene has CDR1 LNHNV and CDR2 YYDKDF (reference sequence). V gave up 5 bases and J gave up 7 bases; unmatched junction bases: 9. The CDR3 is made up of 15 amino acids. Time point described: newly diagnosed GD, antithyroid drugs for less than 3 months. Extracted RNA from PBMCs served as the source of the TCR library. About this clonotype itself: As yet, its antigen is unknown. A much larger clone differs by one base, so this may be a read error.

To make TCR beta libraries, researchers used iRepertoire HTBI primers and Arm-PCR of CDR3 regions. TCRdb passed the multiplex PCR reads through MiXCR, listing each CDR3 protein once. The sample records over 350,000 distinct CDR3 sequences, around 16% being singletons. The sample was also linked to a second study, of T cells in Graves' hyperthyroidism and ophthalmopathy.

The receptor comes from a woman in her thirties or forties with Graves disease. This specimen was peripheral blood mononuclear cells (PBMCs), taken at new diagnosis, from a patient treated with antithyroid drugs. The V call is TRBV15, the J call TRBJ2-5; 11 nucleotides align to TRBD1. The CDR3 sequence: CATSWRTGGAGTQYF. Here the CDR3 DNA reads TGTGCCACCAGCTGGCGGACAGGGGGCGCAGGGACCCAGTACTTC. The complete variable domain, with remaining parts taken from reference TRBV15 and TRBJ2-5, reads DAMVIQNPRYQVTQFGKPVTLSCSQTLNHNVMYWYQQKSSQAPKLLFHYYDKDFNNEADTPDNFQSRRPNTSFCFLDIRSPGLGDTAMYLCATSWRTGGAGTQYFGPGTRLLVL.